Presented here are 24 T cell receptor beta chains from one specimen sequenced in a study of cytomegalovirus exposure and HLA in healthy donors. The method was immunoSEQ multiplex PCR; TCRdb's version includes in-frame clones alone and lacks a portion of them. The sample holds about 340,000 clones, roughly 85% seen once. Sequences were obtained from PBMCs. The receptors derive from a woman under 30 in good health and CMV-seronegative.

This chain links TRBV6-6 with TRBJ2-7; D possibly corresponds to TRBD1 (5 bases). The CDR3 totals 14 residues. From germline, CDR1 is MNHNY and CDR2 SVGAGI (reference sequence). Trimming stripped 0 bases from V and 5 bases from J, with 11 bases between. In nucleotides, the CDR3 is TGTGCCAGCAGTTACTCATCCAGGGCCAACGAGCAGTACTTC. Its protein is CASSYSSRANEQYF.

A few counts support this clone. The V and J genes are TRBV11-2 and TRBJ2-5; D remains ambiguous. Germline CDR1 SGHAT, CDR2 FQNNGV. There are 13 residues in the CDR3. V lost 4 bases and J 4 bases, leaving 10 bases between the germline ends. CDR3 amino acids: CASSSDFSETQYF. CDR3 DNA: TGTGCCAGCAGCTCCGACTTCTCAGAGACCCAGTACTTC.

The V and J genes are TRBV2 and TRBJ1-1; weak D call: TRBD1 (5 bases). The CDR3 is 15 amino acids. V gave up 6 bases and J gave up 5 bases, with 19 bases separating them. Germline lookup yields CDR1 SNHLY and CDR2 FYNNEI. This chain's CDR3 is CASSLGRGRETEAFF. In DNA, the CDR3 is TGTGCCAGCAGCCTTGGAAGGGGCCGGGAGACTGAAGCTTTCTTT.

The chain combines TRBV7-9 with TRBJ2-2; D may be TRBD2 (5 bases). Per the germline V gene, CDR1 is SEHNR and CDR2 is FQNEAQ (reference sequence). The V end was cut by 4 bases, the J end by 5 bases, with 14 bases between. There are 15 residues in the CDR3. The CDR3 DNA sequence: TGTGCCAGCAGCTCCATAGGGAGTTGGACCGGGGAGCTGTTTTTT. Its protein is CASSSIGSWTGELFF.

The rearrangement links TRBV18 to TRBJ1-1, with no clear D. The CDR3 length is 13 residues. The V gene lost 5 bases and the J gene lost 8 bases, with 15 bases spanning the gap. The germline V gene encodes CDR1 KGHSH and CDR2 LQKENI. The CDR3 DNA reads as TGTGCCAGCTCATACGACCGACAAACCGAAGCTTTCTTT. This codes for CASSYDRQTEAFF.

V and J are TRBV5-6 and TRBJ2-7; TRBD2 is a possible D gene (7 bases). V shed 8 bases and J shed 1 base, with 16 bases lying between them. This CDR3 has 14 amino acids. The V gene's germline CDR1 is SGHDT and CDR2 YYEEEE. CDR3 nucleotides: TGTGCCAGTTGGCCGGGGGGCGCATCCTACGAGCAGTACTTC. Its translation is CASWPGGASYEQYF.

This chain joins TRBV27 and TRBJ1-1; tentatively, D is TRBD1 (6 bases). CDR3 length equals 13 residues. The V end was cut by 4 bases, the J end by 5 bases, with 11 bases between. Germline-derived CDR1 and CDR2 are MNHEY and SMNVEV (reference sequence). The CDR3 reads CASSSQGLTEAFF. The DNA of the CDR3 is TGTGCCAGCAGTTCCCAGGGGCTGACTGAAGCTTTCTTT.

This clone occurred a few times. The rearrangement links TRBV4-1 to TRBJ2-2; D ambiguous. V was pared by 1 base and J by 1 base, with 7 bases between. The CDR3 contains 15 residues. The V gene's germline CDR1 is MGHRA and CDR2 YSYEKL. CDR3 loop: CASSQAPLNTGELFF. As DNA, the CDR3 is TGCGCCAGCAGCCAAGCCCCACTGAACACCGGGGAGCTGTTTTTT.

V gene TRBV4-3 combines with J gene TRBJ1-2, with TRBD1 matching over 8 bases. CDR1 and CDR2 (germline): LGHNA, YSLEER. Trimming at V came to 0 bases and at J to 4 bases, leaving 7 bases not matched to a gene. The CDR3 extends over 16 amino acids. The CDR3 nucleotides are TGCGCCAGCAGCCAAGACCACGGGACAGGCCTCTATGGCTACACCTTC. Translation gives CASSQDHGTGLYGYTF.

The gene calls are TRBV25-1 and TRBJ2-5; D is possibly TRBD1 (5 bases). CDR1 is MGHDK and CDR2 is SYGVNS in the germline V gene. This CDR3 has 14 residues. V was shortened by 4 bases and J by 1 base, with 10 bases between the two germline ends. The CDR3, as DNA: TGTGCCAGCAGTGTAATAACAGGCCAAGAGACCCAGTACTTC. Protein product: CASSVITGQETQYF.

The V and J genes are TRBV7-2 and TRBJ2-7; 8 bases align to TRBD2. There are 15 residues in the CDR3. The V gene end was trimmed by 1 base and the J gene end by 5 bases; junction bases not matched to a gene: 7. CDR1 is SGHTA, CDR2 FQGNSA, per germline. CDR3 amino acids: CASSLVQAGVDEQYF. The CDR3 region has the DNA TGTGCCAGCAGCTTAGTGCAAGCGGGAGTCGACGAGCAGTACTTC.

The V call is TRBV6-1, the J call TRBJ2-7; 8 positions match TRBD1. The germline gives CDR1 MNHNS, CDR2 SASEGT. The CDR3 covers 15 residues. The J segment lost 1 base and the V segment lost 2 bases, leaving 4 bases of the junction unmatched. CDR3 sequence reads: CASSEYGTGSYEQYF. CDR3 DNA sequence: TGTGCCAGCAGTGAATATGGGACAGGATCCTACGAGCAGTACTTC.

This sequence joins TRBV7-8 and TRBJ2-3; D not resolved. From germline, CDR1 is SGHVS and CDR2 FQNEAQ. Trimming took off 2 bases at V and 0 bases at J, with 9 bases between the two ends. This CDR3 is 15 amino acids long. This CDR3 reads CASSLSSVSTDTQYF. The DNA for the CDR3 is TGTGCCAGCAGCTTATCTAGTGTAAGCACAGATACGCAGTATTTT.

The CDR3 spells CASSPGGQGEAYGYTF. For the CDR3, the DNA is TGTGCCAGCTCACCGGGCGGACAGGGGGAGGCCTATGGCTACACCTTC. The chain combines TRBV18 with TRBJ1-2; 10 bases are shared with TRBD1. J lost 4 bases, V lost 3 bases, and 8 bases had no gene match. Germline loops: CDR1 KGHSH, CDR2 LQKENI. CDR3 length equals 16 residues.

A few counts support this clone. The sample carries other DNA sequences with the same CDR3. The chain has TRBV6-5 and TRBJ2-7; no reliable D call. Trimming shortened V by 2 bases and J by 1 base, and 6 bases separated the two germline ends. The CDR3 contains 13 residues. From germline, CDR1 is MNHEY and CDR2 SVGAGI. DNA for the CDR3: TGTGCCAGCAGTTACGGCGGATCCTACGAGCAGTACTTC. This translates into CASSYGGSYEQYF.

The chain has TRBV9 and TRBJ1-1, with a weak D call TRBD1 (5 bases). With 0 bases removed from V and 5 bases from J, the gap between germline ends came to 8 bases. CDR1 is SGDLS, CDR2 YYNGEE, per germline. This CDR3 spans 13 amino acids. The CDR3 DNA follows: TGTGCCAGCAGCGTAGCTCAGGGAACTGAAGCTTTCTTT. Its protein is CASSVAQGTEAFF.

The V gene is TRBV18, the J gene TRBJ2-6, with a weak D call TRBD1 (6 bases). Germline assignment: CDR1 KGHSH and CDR2 LQKENI. The V end was cut by 1 base, the J end by 2 bases, with 9 bases between. There are 16 residues in the CDR3. This CDR3 is CASSPLGGPGANVLTF. CDR3 DNA: TGTGCCAGCTCACCACTTGGGGGCCCTGGGGCCAACGTCCTGACTTTC.

The chain carries TRBV2 and TRBJ2-2; TRBD2 aligns across 7 bases. Per germline, CDR1 SNHLY and CDR2 FYNNEI. The V and J ends lost 7 bases and 6 bases, in that order; junction bases with no gene match: 5. CDR3 length: 13 residues. The CDR3 here is CASMSSGPGELFF. The CDR3 DNA follows: TGTGCCAGCATGAGTAGCGGGCCCGGGGAGCTGTTTTTT. Full variable domain (outside the CDR3, taken from reference TRBV2 and TRBJ2-2): EPEVTQTPSHQVTQMGQEVILRCVPISNHLYFYWYRQILGQKVEFLVSFYNNEISEKSEIFDDQFSVERPDGSNFTLKIRSTKLEDSAMYFCASMSSGPGELFFGEGSRLTVL.

The V gene is TRBV29-1, the J gene TRBJ2-1, with TRBD2 as a possible D gene (5 bases). The CDR3 loop spans 14 amino acids. Trimming pared 4 bases from V and 3 bases from J, leaving 13 bases between. Looked up from germline, CDR1 is SQVTM and CDR2 is ANQGSEA. CDR3 in amino acids: CSVALGAGYNEQFF. The CDR3 DNA reads as TGCAGCGTTGCACTAGGAGCTGGCTACAATGAGCAGTTCTTC.

The chain couples TRBV19 to TRBJ2-2; TRBD1 aligns across 9 bases. V gave up 1 base and J gave up 5 bases; unmatched junction bases: 5. The CDR3 consists of 16 residues. Germline V CDR1 and CDR2: LNHDA, SQIVND (reference sequence). CDR3 protein: CASSIGRTGDTGELFF. In DNA, the CDR3 is TGTGCCAGTAGTATAGGGCGGACAGGGGATACCGGGGAGCTGTTTTTT.

The chain combines TRBV28 with TRBJ2-5; perhaps TRBD2 as D (5 bases). This CDR3 comprises 14 residues. Germline CDR1 MDHEN, CDR2 SYDVKM. V was trimmed by 5 bases and J by 4 bases, leaving 14 bases between them. In DNA form, the CDR3 reads TGTGCCAGCAGTCTCCAGAACGAGGGAGAGACCCAGTACTTC. Encoded protein: CASSLQNEGETQYF.

CDR3 protein: CASRGKLAGRYEQYF. CDR3 coding DNA: TGTGCCAGCAGAGGAAAACTAGCGGGCCGCTACGAGCAGTACTTC. The chain uses TRBV6-4 and TRBJ2-7; TRBD2 matches 9 bases. The germline V gene has CDR1 MRHNA and CDR2 SNTAGT. This CDR3 is 15 amino acids long. J lost 3 bases, V lost 6 bases, and 9 bases had no gene match.

The genes are TRBV9 and TRBJ2-7, with 7 bases matching TRBD2. This CDR3 contains 14 residues. CDR1 is SGDLS and CDR2 is YYNGEE in the germline V gene. The V gene end was trimmed by 0 bases and the J gene end by 5 bases; junction bases not matched to a gene: 5. As DNA, the CDR3 is TGTGCCAGCAGCGTAGGGGCGGGAGTGGACGAGCAGTACTTC. Translation gives CASSVGAGVDEQYF.

This clone has just one count. The rearrangement links TRBV4-1 to TRBJ2-7; TRBD2 might be the D (6 bases). Trimming stripped 3 bases from V and 4 bases from J, with 16 bases between. Per the germline V gene, CDR1 is MGHRA and CDR2 is YSYEKL. The CDR3 is made up of 15 amino acids. The CDR3 nucleotides are TGCGCCAGCAGCCAGGGGTTTCGGGGGTCGTACGAGCAGTACTTC. Residues: CASSQGFRGSYEQYF.